These 5 T cell receptor beta chains were sequenced from one sample in a study of blood T cells in healthy people across ages. The authors ran a second PCR of roughly 6 to 12 cycles using a sample-barcoded 5' primer and a J-beta primer mix. Using its own MiXCR run on the 5' RACE reads, TCRdb lists one record per CDR3 protein. The sample lists about 1,500,000 distinct CDR3 sequences; roughly 40% were seen once. The sequenced material came from blood. These receptors originate from a woman under 30 in good health.

This clonotype was recorded only once. V is TRBV10-1 and J is TRBJ2-5; no reliable D call. V was pared by 5 bases and J by 4 bases, with 11 bases between. This CDR3 has 13 residues. The germline CDR1 and CDR2 sequences are WNHNN and SYGVQD (reference sequence). The CDR3 loop reads CASSSRSGETQYF. In nucleotides, the CDR3 is TGCGCCAGCAGTTCCCGGTCGGGAGAGACCCAGTACTTC.

This clonotype was observed a few times. The rearrangement joins TRBV2 to TRBJ2-1, with a weak D call TRBD2 (6 bases). Germline CDR1 reads SNHLY; CDR2 reads FYNNEI. The ends were cut back, 2 bases at V and 8 bases at J, with 16 bases in the middle. CDR3 length equals 15 residues. Here the CDR3 DNA reads TGTGCCAGCAGTGAATCTGGGGGACTCCTGGATGAGCAGTTCTTC. Translation gives CASSESGGLLDEQFF.

On this clonotype itself: A much more abundant neighbour one base away suggests this may be a read error. J is TRBJ2-4 and V is TRBV5-1; either TRBD1 or TRBD2 may fit D (5 bases each). The J call may be mistaken, given a closer DNA end match to TRBJ2-7. The CDR3 consists of 13 residues. From germline, CDR1 is SGHRS and CDR2 YFSETQ. In DNA form, the CDR3 reads TGCGCCAACAGCCCGGGGACCAGGTACGAGCAGTACTTC. As protein: CANSPGTRYEQYF.

This clonotype was seen more than once but under ten times. Written as DNA, the CDR3 is TGTGCCAGCAGCTGGACAGGAGGCTACACCTTC. It specifies CASSWTGGYTF. The rearrangement uses TRBV7-2 and TRBJ1-2, with 7 bases matching TRBD1. There are 11 residues in the CDR3. Germline assignment: CDR1 SGHTA and CDR2 FQGNSA. V dropped 4 bases and J dropped 8; count of bases not matched to a gene: 1.

The V call is TRBV18, the J call TRBJ2-7; D could derive from TRBD1 or TRBD2 (5 bases each). CDR3 length: 14 amino acids. Germline V gene sequence: CDR1 KGHSH, CDR2 LQKENI. Trimming removed 4 bases from V and 0 bases from J, with 10 bases in between. CDR3 amino acids: CASSRGGFSYEQYF. CDR3 in DNA: TGTGCCAGCTCACGGGGCGGGTTCTCCTACGAGCAGTACTTC.